This TCR beta chain comes out of a study of cytomegalovirus exposure and HLA in healthy donors (dated 2017 in TCRdb). Regarding the complete study: According to an earlier analysis of 587 of the donors, 200 million or so T cells yielded 100 million or so unique TCR beta sequences and 250 to 350 Gb of sequence data. Roughly 320 gigabases of sequencing data and roughly 81 million unique TCR sequences made up an early release that covered some 640 HLA-typed donors. Among the roughly 390 genotyped donors, around 81% belonged to the genetic ancestry cluster associated with self-reported Caucasian donors. The study aimed to test whether cataloging public T cell receptors could reveal signatures of past pathogen exposure. Using immunosequencing, the study profiled T cell repertoires from 550 to 750 subjects and related those repertoires to cytomegalovirus serostatus. In addition to the first cohort of 500 to 850 subjects, a separate validation cohort of over 90 different subjects was used. To predict cytomegalovirus infection status, the study brought together high-throughput TCR immunosequencing, statistical association of individual TCRs with disease status, and machine learning. To study patterns of TCR occurrence, a later analysis re-analyzed previously published TCR beta repertoires from 666 donors and added high-resolution HLA genotyping. The later analysis used no new phenotypic data to find candidate immune exposures, relying instead on TCR beta sequences and their occurrence across donors. An earlier analysis of a few hundred of the donors applied high-throughput TCR beta sequencing to assess whether each TCR beta V gene segment acted as functional or pseudogenic. Donor age, sex, ethnicity and CMV serostatus were collected together with the repertoire data. A later genetic analysis took genome-wide SNP genotypes for about three fifths of the 666 donors and used that subset as a discovery cohort. All discovery cohort repertoires had been generated using a single sequencing platform. HLA typing included class I and class II loci at four-digit resolution. The number of typed donors differed by locus: about 620-630 for A, B, C, DRB1 and DQB1; 500 to 550 for DQA1; 606 for DPA1; and about 450 for DPB1. Four or five DR-DQ haplotypes were handled as single units for association and clustering, since linkage in the cohort was strong. Among 300 to 450 genotyped donors of the cohort, an average of about 240,000 unique TCR beta nucleotide sequences were sequenced per donor, approximately 20% of them non-productive.

Comment on this clone: Its antigen remains unidentified. Per-nucleotide qualities are absent, and no much larger clonotype sits a single base away.

Taken from cysteine to phenylalanine, the CDR3 has 14 residues. The CDR3 DNA has 42 bases and is translated from base 1. V loses 2 bases, J loses 4 bases, and the germline ends lie 11 bases apart. The germline V gene specifies LGHNA as CDR1 and YNFKEQ as CDR2. The cohort consisted of 650 to 850 healthy bone marrow donors. Cohort members were all nominally healthy when sampled, although unrecorded immune exposures were likely present. The donor was CMV seronegative and belonged to the group of 320 or so seronegative cohort members. Every donor gave a peripheral blood sample, and the peripheral blood mononuclear cells from that sample were used for TCR beta sequencing. The Qiagen DNeasy Blood Extraction Kit was used to extract genomic DNA from the blood cell samples. Overall study outcomes, separate from this receptor: Specific HLA alleles were associated with roughly 16,000 TCR beta sequences at a false discovery rate of 0.05 in a later analysis. The authors suggested that the approach could potentially be generalized to other disease states and immunological phenotypes. Linkage disequilibrium might explain the correlated functional status among segregating V segments, but an unknown experimental factor could not be ruled out. In vitro tests confirmed that a few of the cytomegalovirus-associated TCR beta chains recognize cytomegalovirus antigens. Compared with the approximately 670-donor mean, donors in an Asian-associated ancestry cluster had fewer N-insertions in productive TCRs, according to a later genetic analysis. For the cohort, immune exposure information was limited to CMV serostatus. In a later analysis, TCR association rates were found to vary across HLA loci, with the most associated TCRs seen for DRB1 alleles and the fewest for HLA-C alleles. Because HLA typing was missing for some donors at each locus, association tests included only the typed subset. Most CMV-associated TCR beta chains appeared to be HLA-restricted in a later analysis, and the HLA associations seemed to be driven largely by CMV exposure. A further reported finding was that TCR beta sequences accurately predicted the HLA-A and HLA-B alleles for most subjects in the first cohort. In this cohort, only TCR beta chains were sequenced, and detectable features were limited by the absence of alpha or paired-chain data. According to a later analysis, parvovirus B19, influenza, CMV and Epstein-Barr virus appeared linked to several top co-occurrence clusters. The earlier analysis of around 600 of the donors excluded roughly 16 rarely observed V segments, including chromosome 9 orphons, because counts were too low. In a later genetic analysis, a missense DCLRE1C variant was associated with V-gene and J-gene trimming of TCR beta chains, and the association was replicated in an independent cohort. Strong co-occurrence of HLA alleles, especially DR and DQ, made assigning TCR associations to individual alleles difficult. An earlier analysis of some 560 of the donors showed that most TCR beta V segments appeared in productive rearrangements either about 90% or about 30% of the time, which broadly matched IMGT annotations. The presence/absence analyses assumed that sequencing depth was roughly uniform across donors, and that assumption may not be true. Compared with equally common non-associated chains, HLA-associated TCR beta chains in a later analysis were more clonally expanded and had lower generation probabilities. In the study, about 150 TCR beta chains were listed as associated with cytomegalovirus. While some public TCRs were present in many individuals, most TCR sequences turned up only very rarely across donors. A group of highly shared sequence variants was considered likely to be a technical artifact of the sequencing pipeline. In both the original and validation cohorts, the classifier was reported to diagnose cytomegalovirus status with high specificity and sensitivity. Because the 87-base-pair reads could not distinguish some IMGT-functional V segments, including TRBV6-2 and TRBV6-3, those segments were excluded.

Library construction relied on the immunoSEQ multiplex PCR assay. For the multiplex PCR, a mixture combining 60 forward primers for TCR Vbeta segments and 13 reverse primers for TCR Jbeta segments was used. Amplification of the CDR3 region of rearranged TCR beta genes was performed with a multiplex PCR assay on genomic DNA. The amplified TCR beta libraries were sequenced on the Illumina HiSeq System as 87-base-pair reads. The authors processed their data as follows. A later analysis counted about 82 million unique TCR beta chains across the 690 or so repertoires, and some 11 million of these chains were shared by at least two donors. Raw reads were error-corrected and collapsed into unique sequences with a nearest-neighbor algorithm that merged closely related sequences to remove PCR and sequencing errors. V, D and J gene segments were assigned by aligning CDR3 sequences to IMGT reference sequences. For a sequence to be retained, a match of at least six nucleotides to both a V gene segment and a J gene segment was required. Rearrangements were classified as productive when the CDR3 lacked stop codons and remained in frame with V and J, and all other rearrangements were classified as non-productive. Following IMGT convention, CDR3 was defined as the stretch from the second conserved V-encoded cysteine to the conserved J-encoded phenylalanine. The earlier analysis of more than 450 of the donors excluded sequences that lacked an unambiguous match to a single V gene segment. An earlier analysis of 550 to 650 of the donors classified V segments as functional when productive rearrangements were above 56.7% and as segregating when the standard deviation between donors was above 5%. To diagnose cytomegalovirus status from the catalog of TCR beta chain sequences, a statistical classification framework was built. In a later analysis, V and J genes were assigned by comparing TCR nucleotide sequences against IMGT/GENE-DB human TR gene sequences. A later analysis assigned CDR3 sequences and most-parsimonious VDJ recombination scenarios with the TCRdist pipeline. In a later analysis, each TCR beta chain was defined by its CDR3 amino acid sequence together with its V-gene family, and reads without a unique V-gene family were excluded. As a way to deal with suspected cross-contamination and a sequencing artifact, a later analysis dropped over 550 nucleotide sequences that were highly shared and had low generation probability. A later analysis calculated a clonal expansion index for each public chain from normalized within-repertoire ranks of inferred template counts. In a later analysis, generation probabilities were computed with a VDJ recombination model fitted to out-of-frame rearrangements, and the resulting probabilities were checked against IGoR. In a later analysis, TCR-TCR, TCR-HLA and TCR-CMV co-occurrence was scored with hypergeometric tests, and a repertoire-size bias correction was applied to TCR pairs. False discovery rates were estimated in a later analysis by permuting HLA or CMV assignments 20 times. In a later analysis, co-occurring TCRs were grouped using DBSCAN, with TCRdist sequence similarity added in when clustering inside HLA-allele-positive subsets. For co-occurrence clustering, repertoires with fewer than 30,000 or more than 120,000 public chains were excluded, along with five or six repertoires with anomalous nucleotide sharing. TCRdb took this table from immuneACCESS and kept in-frame rearrangements with V and J called. Such tables lack part of the clones; where checked against another copy, unresolved V genes explain under half of the gap, and the rest is unexplained. For V, J and clone size, that table is used; D and trimming come from the DNA. Present in this sample are roughly 190,000 clones, more than 75% of which were seen just once. The ten biggest clones cover 1% to 1.5% of the sample.

The sequence was collected from a man aged 25 to 40 in good health and CMV-seronegative. The V and J genes are TRBV4-2 and TRBJ1-2; a weak D assignment points to TRBD1 (5 bases agree). Sequencing was performed on PBMCs. The DNA reads as follows: TGTGCCAGCAGCCAATCCGACAGTCGCTATGGCTACACCTTC. It codes for CASSQSDSRYGYTF.